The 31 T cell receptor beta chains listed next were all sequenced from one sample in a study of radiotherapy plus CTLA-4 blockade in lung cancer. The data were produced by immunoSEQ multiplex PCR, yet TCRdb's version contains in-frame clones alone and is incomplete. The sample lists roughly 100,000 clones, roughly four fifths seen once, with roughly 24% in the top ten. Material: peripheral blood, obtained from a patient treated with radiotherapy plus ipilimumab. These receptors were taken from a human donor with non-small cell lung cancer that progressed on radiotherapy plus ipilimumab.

The chain's CDR3 is CASSLGSKGGLETQYF. The CDR3 region has the DNA TGCGCCAGCAGCTTGGGTTCGAAGGGGGGTCTAGAGACCCAGTACTTC. This sequence joins TRBV5-1 and TRBJ2-5; D could derive from TRBD1 or TRBD2 (6 bases each). Trimming shortened V by 0 bases and J by 4 bases, and 16 bases separated the two germline ends. CDR3 length: 16 amino acids. Germline CDR1 SGHRS, CDR2 YFSETQ.

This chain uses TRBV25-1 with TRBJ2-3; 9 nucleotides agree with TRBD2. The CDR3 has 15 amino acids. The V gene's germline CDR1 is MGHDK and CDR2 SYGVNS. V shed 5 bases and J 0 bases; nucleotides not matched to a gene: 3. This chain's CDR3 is CASSLLAGSTDTQYF. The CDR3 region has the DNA TGTGCCAGCAGTCTGCTAGCGGGGAGCACAGATACGCAGTATTTT.

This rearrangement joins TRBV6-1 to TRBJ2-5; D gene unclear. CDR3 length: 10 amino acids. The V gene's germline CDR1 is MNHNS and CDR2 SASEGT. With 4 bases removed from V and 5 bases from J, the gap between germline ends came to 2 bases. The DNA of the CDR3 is TGTGCCAGCAGTGCCGAGACCCAGTACTTC. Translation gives CASSAETQYF.

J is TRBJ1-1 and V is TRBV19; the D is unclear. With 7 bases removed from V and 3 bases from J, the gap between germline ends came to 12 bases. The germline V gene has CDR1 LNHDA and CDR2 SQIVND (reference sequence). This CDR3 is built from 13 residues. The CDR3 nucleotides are TGTGCCAGTACCCCGGCGGGCTACACTGAAGCTTTCTTT. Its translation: CASTPAGYTEAFF.

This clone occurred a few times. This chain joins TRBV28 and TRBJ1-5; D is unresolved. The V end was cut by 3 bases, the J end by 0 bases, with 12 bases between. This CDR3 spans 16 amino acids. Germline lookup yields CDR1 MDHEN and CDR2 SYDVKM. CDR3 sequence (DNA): TGTGCCAGCAGTTTCCGACGGTGGGATAGCAATCAGCCCCAGCATTTT. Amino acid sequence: CASSFRRWDSNQPQHF. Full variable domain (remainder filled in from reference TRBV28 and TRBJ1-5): DVKVTQSSRYLVKRTGEKVFLECVQDMDHENMFWYRQDPGLGLRLIYFSYDVKMKEKGDIPEGYSVSREKKERFSLILESASTNQTSMYLCASSFRRWDSNQPQHFGDGTRLSIL.

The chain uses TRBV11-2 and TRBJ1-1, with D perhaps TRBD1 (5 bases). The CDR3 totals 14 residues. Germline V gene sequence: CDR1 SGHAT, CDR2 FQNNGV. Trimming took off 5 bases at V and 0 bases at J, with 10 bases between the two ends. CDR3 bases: TGTGCCAGCAGCGGACGGACACTGAACACTGAAGCTTTCTTT. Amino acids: CASSGRTLNTEAFF. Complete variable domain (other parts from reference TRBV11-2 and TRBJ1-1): EAGVAQSPRYKIIEKRQSVAFWCNPISGHATLYWYQQILGQGPKLLIQFQNNGVVDDSQLPKDRFSAERLKGVDSTLKIQPAKLEDSAVYLCASSGRTLNTEAFFGQGTRLTVV.

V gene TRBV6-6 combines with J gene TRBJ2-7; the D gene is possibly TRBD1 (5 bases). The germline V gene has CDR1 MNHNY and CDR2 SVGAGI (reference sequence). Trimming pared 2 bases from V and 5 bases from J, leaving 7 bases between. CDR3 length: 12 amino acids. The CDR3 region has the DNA TGTGCCAGCAGTTACAGGGGAAACGAGCAGTACGTC. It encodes CASSYRGNEQYV.

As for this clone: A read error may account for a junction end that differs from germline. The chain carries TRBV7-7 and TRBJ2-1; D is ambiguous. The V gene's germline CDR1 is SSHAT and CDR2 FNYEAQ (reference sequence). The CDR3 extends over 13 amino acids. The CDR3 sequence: CASSVDRNNEQFF. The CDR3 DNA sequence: TGTGCTAGCAGCGTAGACCGTAACAATGAGCAGTTCTTC.

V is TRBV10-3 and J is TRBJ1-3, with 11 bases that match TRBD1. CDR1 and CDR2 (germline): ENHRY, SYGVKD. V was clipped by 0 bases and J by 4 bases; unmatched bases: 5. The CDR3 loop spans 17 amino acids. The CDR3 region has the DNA TGTGCCATCAGTGAGTCCTTGGACAGGGGGCCGGGAAACACCATATATTTT. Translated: CAISESLDRGPGNTIYF.

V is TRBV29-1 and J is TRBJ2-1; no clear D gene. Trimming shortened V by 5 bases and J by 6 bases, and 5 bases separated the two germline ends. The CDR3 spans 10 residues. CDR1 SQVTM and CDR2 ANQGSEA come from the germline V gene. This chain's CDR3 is CSVSANEQFF. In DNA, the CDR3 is TGCAGCGTTTCGGCCAATGAGCAGTTCTTC.

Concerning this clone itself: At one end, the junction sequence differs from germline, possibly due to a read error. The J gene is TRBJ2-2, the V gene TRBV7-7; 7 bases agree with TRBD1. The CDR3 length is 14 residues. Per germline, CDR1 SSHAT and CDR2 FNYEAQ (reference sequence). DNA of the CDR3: TGTGCTAGCAGCTCGGAAACAGGGGTCGGGGAGCTGTTTTTT. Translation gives CASSSETGVGELFF.

In DNA form, the CDR3 reads TGTGCCAGCAGCGTAGGATGGGAGTTCCCTGACAATGAGCAGTTCTTC. Protein product: CASSVGWEFPDNEQFF. The J gene is TRBJ2-1, the V gene TRBV9, with a tentative D call TRBD2 (5 bases). Germline V CDR1 and CDR2: SGDLS, YYNGEE. CDR3 length: 16 residues. V was shortened by 0 bases and J by 5 bases, with 15 bases between the two germline ends.

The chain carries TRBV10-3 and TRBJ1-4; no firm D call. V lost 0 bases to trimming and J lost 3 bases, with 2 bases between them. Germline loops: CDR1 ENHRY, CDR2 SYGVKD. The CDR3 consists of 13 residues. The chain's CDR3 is CAISESANEKLFF. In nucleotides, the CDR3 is TGTGCCATCAGTGAGTCGGCTAATGAAAAACTGTTTTTT.

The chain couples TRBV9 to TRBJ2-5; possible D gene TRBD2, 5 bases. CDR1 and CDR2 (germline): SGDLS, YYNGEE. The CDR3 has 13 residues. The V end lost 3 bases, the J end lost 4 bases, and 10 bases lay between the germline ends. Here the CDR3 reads CASSGEGRETQYF. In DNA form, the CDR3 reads TGTGCCAGCAGCGGAGAGGGCCGAGAGACCCAGTACTTC. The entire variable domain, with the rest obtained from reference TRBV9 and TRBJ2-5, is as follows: DSGVTQTPKHLITATGQRVTLRCSPRSGDLSVYWYQQSLDQGLQFLIQYYNGEERAKGNILERFSAQQFPDLHSELNLSSLELGDSALYFCASSGEGRETQYFGPGTRLLVL.

CDR3 in DNA: TGTGCCAGCAGCTTAGCGAGCTCTGAAGCTTTCTTT. It specifies CASSLASSEAFF. The chain recombines TRBV7-9 with TRBJ1-1, with D uncertain. The germline gives CDR1 SEHNR, CDR2 FQNEAQ (reference sequence). V shed 0 bases and J shed 6 bases, with 5 bases lying between them. The CDR3 runs 12 residues.

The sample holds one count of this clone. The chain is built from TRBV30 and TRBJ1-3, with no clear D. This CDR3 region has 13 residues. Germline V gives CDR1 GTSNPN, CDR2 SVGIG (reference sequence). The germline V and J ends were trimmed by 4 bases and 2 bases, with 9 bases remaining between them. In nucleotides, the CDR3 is TGTGCCTGGATGGACGGCGCTGGAAACACCATATATTTT. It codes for CAWMDGAGNTIYF.

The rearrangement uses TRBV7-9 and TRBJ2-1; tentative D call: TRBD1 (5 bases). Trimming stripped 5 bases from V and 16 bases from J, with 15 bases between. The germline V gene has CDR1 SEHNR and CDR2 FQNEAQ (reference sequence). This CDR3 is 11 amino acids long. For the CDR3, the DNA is TGTGCCAGCAGCCCCCAGGGTGATGGTTTCTTC. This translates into CASSPQGDGFF.

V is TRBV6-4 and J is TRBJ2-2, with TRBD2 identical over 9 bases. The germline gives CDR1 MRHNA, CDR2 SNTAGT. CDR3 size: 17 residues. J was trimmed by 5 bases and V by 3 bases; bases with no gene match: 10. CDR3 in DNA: TGTGCCAGCAGTGATCCACCGGGACTAGCTATTACCGGGGAGCTGTTTTTT. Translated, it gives CASSDPPGLAITGELFF.

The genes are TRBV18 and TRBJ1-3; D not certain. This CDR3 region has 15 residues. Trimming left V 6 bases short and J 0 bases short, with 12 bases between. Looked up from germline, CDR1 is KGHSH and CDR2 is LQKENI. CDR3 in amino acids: CASSATSSSGNTIYF. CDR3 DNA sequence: TGTGCCAGCTCGGCGACATCGAGCTCTGGAAACACCATATATTTT.

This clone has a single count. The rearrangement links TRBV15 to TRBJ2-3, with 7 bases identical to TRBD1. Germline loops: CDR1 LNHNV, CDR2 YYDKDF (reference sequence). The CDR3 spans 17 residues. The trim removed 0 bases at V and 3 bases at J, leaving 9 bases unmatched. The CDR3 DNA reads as TGTGCCACCAGCAGAGATCTCGGGGCAGGGGGTACAGATACGCAGTATTTT. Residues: CATSRDLGAGGTDTQYF.

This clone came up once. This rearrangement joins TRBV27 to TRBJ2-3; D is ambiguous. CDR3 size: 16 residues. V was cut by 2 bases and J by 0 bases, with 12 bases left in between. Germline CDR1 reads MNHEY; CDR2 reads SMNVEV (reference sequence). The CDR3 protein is CASSLRVGISTDTQYF. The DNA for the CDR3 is TGTGCCAGCAGTTTAAGGGTTGGGATTAGCACAGATACGCAGTATTTT.

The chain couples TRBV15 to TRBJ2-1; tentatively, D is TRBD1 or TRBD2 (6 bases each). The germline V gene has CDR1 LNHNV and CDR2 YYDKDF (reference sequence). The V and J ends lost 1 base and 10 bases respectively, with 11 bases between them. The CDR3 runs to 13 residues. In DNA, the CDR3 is TGTGCCACCAGCAGAGGGGGGGCCTGGGAGCAGTTCTTC. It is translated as CATSRGGAWEQFF. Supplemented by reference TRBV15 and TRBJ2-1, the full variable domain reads DAMVIQNPRYQVTQFGKPVTLSCSQTLNHNVMYWYQQKSSQAPKLLFHYYDKDFNNEADTPDNFQSRRPNTSFCFLDIRSPGLGDTAMYLCATSRGGAWEQFFGPGTRLTVL.

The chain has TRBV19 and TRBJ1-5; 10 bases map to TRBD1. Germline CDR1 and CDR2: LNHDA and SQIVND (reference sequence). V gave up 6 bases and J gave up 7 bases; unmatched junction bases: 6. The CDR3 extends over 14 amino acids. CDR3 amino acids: CASSRRTGGQPQHF. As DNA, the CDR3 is TGTGCCAGTAGCCGTCGGACAGGGGGACAGCCCCAGCATTTT.

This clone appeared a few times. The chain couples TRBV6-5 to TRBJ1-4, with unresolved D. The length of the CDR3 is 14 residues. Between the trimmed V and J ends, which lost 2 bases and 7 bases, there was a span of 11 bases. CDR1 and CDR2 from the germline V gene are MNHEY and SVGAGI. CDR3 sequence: CASSYLERTEKLFF. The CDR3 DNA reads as TGTGCCAGCAGTTACCTGGAAAGGACTGAAAAACTGTTTTTT.

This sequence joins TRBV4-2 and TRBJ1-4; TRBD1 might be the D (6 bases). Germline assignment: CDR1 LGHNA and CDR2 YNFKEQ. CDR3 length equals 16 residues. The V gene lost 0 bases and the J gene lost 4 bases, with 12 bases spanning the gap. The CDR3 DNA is TGTGCCAGCAGCCAAGATTCCGGACAGATTAATGAAAAACTGTTTTTT. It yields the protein CASSQDSGQINEKLFF.

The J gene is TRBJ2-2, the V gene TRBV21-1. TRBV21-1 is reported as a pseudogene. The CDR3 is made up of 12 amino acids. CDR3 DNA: TGTGCCAGCATGGGGAACACCGGGGAGCTGTTTTTT. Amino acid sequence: CASMGNTGELFF.

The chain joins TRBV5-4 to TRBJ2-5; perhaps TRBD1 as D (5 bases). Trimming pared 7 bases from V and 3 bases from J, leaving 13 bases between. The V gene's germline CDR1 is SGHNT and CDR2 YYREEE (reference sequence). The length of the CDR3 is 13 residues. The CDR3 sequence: CASGNPGKETQYF. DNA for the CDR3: TGTGCCAGCGGAAATCCAGGGAAAGAGACCCAGTACTTC.

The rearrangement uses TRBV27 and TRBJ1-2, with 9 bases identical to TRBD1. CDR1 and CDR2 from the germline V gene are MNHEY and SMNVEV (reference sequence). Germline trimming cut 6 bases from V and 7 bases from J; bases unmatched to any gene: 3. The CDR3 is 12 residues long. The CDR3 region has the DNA TGTGCCAGCAGGGACAGGGGAAGTGGCTACACCTTC. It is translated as CASRDRGSGYTF.

The CDR3 spells CSVNRGQSSYEQYF. In DNA form, the CDR3 reads TGCAGCGTGAACAGGGGCCAGAGCTCCTACGAGCAGTACTTC. The rearrangement links TRBV29-1 to TRBJ2-7, with TRBD1 matching 7 bases. The J segment lost 0 bases and the V segment lost 6 bases, leaving 8 bases of the junction unmatched. The CDR3 consists of 14 residues. Looked up from germline, CDR1 is SQVTM and CDR2 is ANQGSEA.

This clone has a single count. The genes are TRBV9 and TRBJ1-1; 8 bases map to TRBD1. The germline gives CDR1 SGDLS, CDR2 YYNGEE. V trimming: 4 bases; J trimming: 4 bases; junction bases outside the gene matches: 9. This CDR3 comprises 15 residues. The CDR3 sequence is CASSPTQGVVTEAFF. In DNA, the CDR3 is TGTGCCAGCAGCCCGACACAGGGGGTGGTCACTGAAGCTTTCTTT.

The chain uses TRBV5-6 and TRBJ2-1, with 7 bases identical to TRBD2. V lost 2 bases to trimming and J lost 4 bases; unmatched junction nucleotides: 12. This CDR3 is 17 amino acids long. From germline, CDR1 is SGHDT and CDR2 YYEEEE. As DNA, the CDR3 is TGTGCCAGCAGCTTAATTGTGGTTCAGGGAGGGTACAATGAGCAGTTCTTC. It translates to CASSLIVVQGGYNEQFF.